This TCR beta chain was recovered during a study of brain T cells in children with intractable seizures. Whole-study findings and limits: Absence of clones before surgery may stem from lower sequencing depth. Patients' HCMV serostatus was unknown; virus specificity rests on CDR3 similarity alone.

Time point denoted: blood from clinic visit 5 months post-surgery; TSC patient then seizure free. Surgery cases with the highest brain T cell transcript signatures were chosen for sequencing. Before surgery, patients took at least one anti-epileptic drug. As for this clone: Its specificity is unknown.

Data came from immunoSEQ multiplex PCR; TCRdb stores just in-frame clones and leaves some out. In the table there are a few hundred thousand clones, about 93% of which are singletons. This CDR3 is 16 amino acids long. V was clipped by 5 bases and J by 1 base; unmatched bases: 10. Per the germline V gene, CDR1 is SEHNR and CDR2 is FQNEAQ (reference sequence). The sample in question was peripheral blood, obtained more than 4 months after surgery. The sequence derives from a boy less than two years old with tuberous sclerosis and intractable seizures. This chain links TRBV7-9 with TRBJ1-1; 7 bases map to TRBD1. The DNA for the CDR3 is TGTGCCAGCAGCCTGCCTGGTGGGGACAGGAACACTGAAGCTTTCTTT. As protein: CASSLPGGDRNTEAFF.